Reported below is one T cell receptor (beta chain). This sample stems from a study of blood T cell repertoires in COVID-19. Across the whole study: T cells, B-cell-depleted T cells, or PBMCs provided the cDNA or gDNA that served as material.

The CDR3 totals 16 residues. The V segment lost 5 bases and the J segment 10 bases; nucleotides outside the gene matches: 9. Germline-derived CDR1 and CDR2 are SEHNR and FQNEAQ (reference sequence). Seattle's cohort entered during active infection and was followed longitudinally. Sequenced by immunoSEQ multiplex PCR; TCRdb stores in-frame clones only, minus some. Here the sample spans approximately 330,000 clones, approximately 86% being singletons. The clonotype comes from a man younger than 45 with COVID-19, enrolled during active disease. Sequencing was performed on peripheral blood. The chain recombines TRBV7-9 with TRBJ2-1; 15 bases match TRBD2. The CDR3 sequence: CASSMRTSGGASEQFF. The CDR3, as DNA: TGTGCCAGCAGCATGAGGACTAGCGGGGGGGCGTCCGAGCAGTTCTTC.